One and the same sample provided the 25 T cell receptor beta chains below, sequenced in a study of T cell responses to AZD1222 COVID-19 vaccine. Only in-frame clones appear in the TCRdb table, and some are missing; sequencing was by immunoSEQ multiplex PCR. The table has around 150,000 clones, approximately 94% seen once. Source: peripheral blood, taken on day 0 of AZD1222 vaccination. The receptors stem from an adult in good health.

The gene calls are TRBV7-9 and TRBJ1-1, with D perhaps matching TRBD1 (6 bases). The CDR3 contains 16 residues. The V end was cut by 5 bases, the J end by 5 bases, with 21 bases between. Germline CDR1 reads SEHNR; CDR2 reads FQNEAQ (reference sequence). The CDR3 region has the DNA TGTGCCAGCAGCGTCGAGGGGGACTTCCGGAGGACTGAAGCTTTCTTT. Residues: CASSVEGDFRRTEAFF.

The table lists this clone with a count of one. For the CDR3, the DNA is TGTGCCAGCAGCCCATTGGACAGGGACGCCTACGAGCAGTACTTC. It yields the protein CASSPLDRDAYEQYF. This rearrangement joins TRBV11-2 to TRBJ2-7; 8 bases map to TRBD1. V lost 5 bases to trimming and J lost 2 bases; unmatched junction nucleotides: 8. This CDR3 has 15 residues. Germline values: CDR1 SGHAT, CDR2 FQNNGV.

The chain uses TRBV4-1 and TRBJ2-7, with 9 positions matching TRBD2. V shed 1 base, J shed 0 bases, and the junction held 1 base outside the gene matches. Looked up from germline, CDR1 is MGHRA and CDR2 is YSYEKL. This CDR3 is built from 15 residues. In DNA, the CDR3 is TGCGCCAGCAGCCAAGGTAGCGGGAGCTCCTACGAGCAGTACTTC. This sequence encodes CASSQGSGSSYEQYF.

The chain carries TRBV29-1 and TRBJ1-2, with TRBD1 as a possible D gene (5 bases). Trimming cost V 6 bases and J 6 bases, with 11 bases left between them. From germline, CDR1 is SQVTM and CDR2 ANQGSEA. The CDR3 is 11 amino acids. CDR3 residues: CSVGQGNGYTF. The DNA of the CDR3 is TGCAGCGTAGGGCAGGGCAATGGCTACACCTTC.

The chain is built from TRBV5-4 and TRBJ1-2; D uncertain. CDR3 length: 14 amino acids. Trimming shortened V by 6 bases and J by 4 bases, and 16 bases separated the two germline ends. Germline-derived CDR1 and CDR2 are SGHNT and YYREEE (reference sequence). The CDR3 loop is CASTSPGNSYGYTF. The CDR3 nucleotides are TGTGCCAGCACCTCCCCGGGGAATTCCTATGGCTACACCTTC.

V gene TRBV6-4 combines with J gene TRBJ1-3; D is unresolved. Germline lookup yields CDR1 MRHNA and CDR2 SNTAGT. There are 11 residues in the CDR3. With 6 bases removed from V and 2 bases from J, the gap between germline ends came to 2 bases. CDR3 DNA sequence: TGTGCCAGCAGGGCTGGAAACACCATATATTTT. As protein: CASRAGNTIYF.

V gene TRBV9 combines with J gene TRBJ1-5, with 7 bases matching TRBD1. V shed 4 bases and J 4 bases; nucleotides not matched to a gene: 5. CDR1 and CDR2 (germline): SGDLS, YYNGEE. The CDR3 is made up of 14 amino acids. In nucleotides, the CDR3 is TGTGCCAGCAGCCCTGGGACAGTAAATCAGCCCCAGCATTTT. This sequence encodes CASSPGTVNQPQHF. Drawing the rest from reference TRBV9 and TRBJ1-5, the complete variable domain is DSGVTQTPKHLITATGQRVTLRCSPRSGDLSVYWYQQSLDQGLQFLIQYYNGEERAKGNILERFSAQQFPDLHSELNLSSLELGDSALYFCASSPGTVNQPQHFGDGTRLSIL.

The V and J genes are TRBV6-5 and TRBJ1-2; D might be TRBD1 (5 bases). Trimming pared 7 bases from V and 8 bases from J, leaving 17 bases between. Germline lookup yields CDR1 MNHEY and CDR2 SVGAGI. The CDR3 sequence is 13 residues long. The CDR3, as DNA: TGTGCCAGCACTAGATGGGTAGGGGACGGCTACACCTTC. It translates to CASTRWVGDGYTF.

The chain joins TRBV28 to TRBJ1-3, with D uncertain. V gave up 8 bases and J gave up 2 bases, with 10 bases separating them. Germline V lookup: CDR1 MDHEN, CDR2 SYDVKM. The CDR3 runs 13 residues. The CDR3 DNA reads as TGTGCCAGCCGACCCGGAGCTGGAAACACCATATATTTT. This translates into CASRPGAGNTIYF.

The chain links TRBV19 to TRBJ1-1; D gene uncertain. V was shortened by 10 bases and J by 2 bases, with 23 bases between the two germline ends. This CDR3 has 16 residues. Germline lookup yields CDR1 LNHDA and CDR2 SQIVND (reference sequence). CDR3 region: CAITFRAPRGNTEAFF. CDR3 coding DNA: TGTGCCATTACCTTCCGGGCCCCCAGAGGTAACACTGAAGCTTTCTTT.

The CDR3 here is CSVEDPEDRPISYGYTF. The CDR3 bases are TGCAGCGTTGAAGATCCGGAGGACAGGCCGATATCCTATGGCTACACCTTC. The genes are TRBV29-1 and TRBJ1-2, with 7 bases that match TRBD1. The CDR3 is made up of 17 amino acids. With V trimmed by 0 bases and J by 4 bases, 14 bases remained unmatched. Germline V gene sequence: CDR1 SQVTM, CDR2 ANQGSEA.

The chain combines TRBV5-5 with TRBJ2-7, with D uncertain. V dropped 4 bases and J dropped 2 bases, with 16 bases sitting between them. The germline V gene has CDR1 SGHKS and CDR2 YYEKEE (reference sequence). CDR3 length equals 15 residues. CDR3 region: CASSGAPKVPYEQYF. The CDR3 DNA is TGTGCCAGCAGCGGCGCACCCAAAGTGCCCTACGAGCAGTACTTC. The full variable domain, in which reference TRBV5-5 and TRBJ2-7 provide the parts outside the CDR3, is DAGVTQSPTHLIKTRGQQVTLRCSPISGHKSVSWYQQVLGQGPQFIFQYYEKEERGRGNFPDRFSARQFPNYSSELNVNALLLGDSALYLCASSGAPKVPYEQYFGPGTRLTVT.

The chain links TRBV6-1 to TRBJ2-2, with D hard to call. The CDR3 contains 13 residues. The germline V and J ends were trimmed by 2 bases and 6 bases, with 7 bases remaining between them. CDR1 and CDR2 from the germline V gene are MNHNS and SASEGT. Here the CDR3 DNA reads TGTGCCAGCAGTGAATATTGGGCCGGGGAGCTGTTTTTT. It is translated as CASSEYWAGELFF.

V is TRBV2 and J is TRBJ1-3; D is undetermined. CDR3 size: 13 residues. Germline loops: CDR1 SNHLY, CDR2 FYNNEI. The V end was cut by 7 bases, the J end by 3 bases, with 10 bases between. The CDR3 loop is CASTVTSGNTIYF. The CDR3 DNA follows: TGTGCCAGCACCGTGACGAGTGGAAACACCATATATTTT.

CDR3 sequence reads: CASSQDGASGNEQYF. DNA of the CDR3: TGTGCCAGCAGCCAAGACGGGGCTAGCGGCAACGAGCAGTACTTC. The V call is TRBV4-2, the J call TRBJ2-7, with TRBD2 matching 7 bases. The germline V gene has CDR1 LGHNA and CDR2 YNFKEQ. V shed 0 bases, J shed 5 bases, and the junction held 7 bases outside the gene matches. The CDR3 runs to 15 residues.

This sequence joins TRBV28 and TRBJ2-6; D uncertain. Germline V gives CDR1 MDHEN, CDR2 SYDVKM. The CDR3 is made up of 15 amino acids. Between the trimmed V and J ends, which lost 0 bases and 2 bases, there was a span of 5 bases. The CDR3 nucleotides read TGTGCCAGCAGTTTATGGGGAACTGGGGCCAACGTCCTGACTTTC. Its protein is CASSLWGTGANVLTF.

This rearrangement joins TRBV9 to TRBJ2-1, with a possible D match to TRBD2 (6 bases). CDR3 length equals 15 residues. The germline CDR1 and CDR2 sequences are SGDLS and YYNGEE. V shed 0 bases and J shed 4 bases, with 11 bases lying between them. CDR3 DNA sequence: TGTGCCAGCAGCGTAGAGGGTAGCGGTTACAATGAGCAGTTCTTC. Translation gives CASSVEGSGYNEQFF.

The chain recombines TRBV7-2 with TRBJ1-2; 7 nucleotides agree with TRBD1. CDR3 size: 16 residues. Germline trimming cut 5 bases from V and 3 bases from J; bases unmatched to any gene: 12. CDR1 and CDR2 (germline): SGHTA, FQGNSA. CDR3 in amino acids: CASSPRQGMLDYGYTF. The CDR3 nucleotides are TGTGCCAGCAGCCCGCGACAGGGTATGTTAGACTATGGCTACACCTTC.

This clone was picked up one time. The rearrangement joins TRBV6-5 to TRBJ2-7; TRBD1 is a possible D gene (6 bases). CDR1 MNHEY and CDR2 SVGAGI come from the germline V gene. The CDR3 spans 14 residues. The germline V and J ends were trimmed by 5 bases and 4 bases, with 15 bases remaining between them. The DNA for the CDR3 is TGTGCCAGCAGTCGCAGAGAGGGGGAATACGAGCAGTACTTC. This translates into CASSRREGEYEQYF.

This clone was detected once. V usage is TRBV29-1 and J usage is TRBJ1-1; no clear D gene. CDR3 size: 13 residues. V was trimmed by 4 bases and J by 1 base, leaving 10 bases between them. Germline V gene lookup returns CDR1 SQVTM and CDR2 ANQGSEA. The CDR3 here is CSVADKRNTEAFF. The CDR3, as DNA: TGCAGCGTTGCCGACAAGAGGAACACTGAAGCTTTCTTT.

The chain recombines TRBV5-1 with TRBJ1-3, with 7 bases aligning to TRBD1. The CDR3 has 16 amino acids. CDR1 is SGHRS, CDR2 YFSETQ, per germline. V was pared by 1 base and J by 0 bases, with 4 bases of the junction left unmatched. The CDR3 nucleotides are TGCGCCAGCAGCTTGTCCGGGACAGTCTCTGGAAACACCATATATTTT. It encodes CASSLSGTVSGNTIYF. Drawing the rest from reference TRBV5-1 and TRBJ1-3, the complete variable domain is KAGVTQTPRYLIKTRGQQVTLSCSPISGHRSVSWYQQTPGQGLQFLFEYFSETQRNKGNFPGRFSGRQFSNSRSEMNVSTLELGDSALYLCASSLSGTVSGNTIYFGEGSWLTVV.

V gene TRBV6-5 combines with J gene TRBJ1-3, with a tentative D call TRBD1 (5 bases). V was trimmed by 6 bases and J by 2 bases, leaving 8 bases between them. The V gene's germline CDR1 is MNHEY and CDR2 SVGAGI. The CDR3 sequence is 13 residues long. The CDR3 region is CASRGLAGNTIYF. The DNA of the CDR3 is TGTGCCAGCAGGGGGCTGGCTGGAAACACCATATATTTT.

This chain joins TRBV7-8 and TRBJ1-1; D perhaps matches TRBD1 (5 bases). CDR3 length: 15 residues. V lost 5 bases and J 3 bases, leaving 16 bases between the germline ends. In germline, CDR1 is SGHVS, CDR2 FQNEAQ. The CDR3 loop is CASSNTRGIYTEAFF. CDR3 sequence (DNA): TGTGCCAGCAGCAACACTCGGGGGATCTACACTGAAGCTTTCTTT.

CDR3 sequence reads: CASSPGLAGLRQFF. The CDR3 DNA reads TGCGCCAGCAGCCCGGGACTAGCGGGTCTTAGGCAGTTCTTC. The J gene is TRBJ2-1, the V gene TRBV5-1, with 12 bases fitting TRBD2. Germline CDR1 SGHRS, CDR2 YFSETQ. The CDR3 is made up of 14 amino acids. The junction had 8 bases not matched to a gene; V was cut back by 4 bases and J by 12 bases.

The rearrangement links TRBV7-2 to TRBJ1-3; D may be TRBD1 (6 bases). Per the germline V gene, CDR1 is SGHTA and CDR2 is FQGNSA. V lost 1 base, J lost 0 bases, and 16 bases lay in between. The CDR3 consists of 18 residues. The CDR3 spells CASSLGGRGASSGNTIYF. As DNA, the CDR3 is TGTGCCAGCAGCTTAGGGGGGCGGGGGGCCTCCTCTGGAAACACCATATATTTT.